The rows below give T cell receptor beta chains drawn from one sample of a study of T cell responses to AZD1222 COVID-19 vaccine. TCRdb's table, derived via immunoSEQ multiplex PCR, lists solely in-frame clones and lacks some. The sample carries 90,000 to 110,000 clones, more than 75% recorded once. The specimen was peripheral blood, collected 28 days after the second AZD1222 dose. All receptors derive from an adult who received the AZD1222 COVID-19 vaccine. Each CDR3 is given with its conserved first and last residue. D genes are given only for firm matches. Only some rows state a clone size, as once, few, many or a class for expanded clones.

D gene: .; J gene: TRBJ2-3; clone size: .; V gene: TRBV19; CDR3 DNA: TGTGCCAGTAAGCAGGGATGGGAAGATACGCAGTATTTT; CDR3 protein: CASKQGWEDTQYF
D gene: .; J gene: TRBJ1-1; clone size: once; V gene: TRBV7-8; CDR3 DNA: TGTGCCAGCAGCTATACACAGGACCGAGGGTCTGAAGCTTTCTTT; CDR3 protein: CASSYTQDRGSEAFF
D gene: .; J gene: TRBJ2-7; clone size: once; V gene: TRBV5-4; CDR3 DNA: TGTGCCAGCAGCTTGGGCCCCCGAGTGGAGCAGTACTTC; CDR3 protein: CASSLGPRVEQYF
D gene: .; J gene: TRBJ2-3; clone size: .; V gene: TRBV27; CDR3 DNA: TGTGCCAGCAGAATACCCCAAAGGCCAGATACGCAGTATTTT; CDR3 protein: CASRIPQRPDTQYF
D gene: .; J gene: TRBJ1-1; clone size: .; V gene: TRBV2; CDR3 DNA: TGTGCCAGCAGAGAAAGGACTGCCAACACTGAAGCTTTCTTT; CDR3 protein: CASRERTANTEAFF
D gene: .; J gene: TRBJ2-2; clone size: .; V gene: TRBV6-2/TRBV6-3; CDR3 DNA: TGTGCCAGCAGTTACTCGCCCGGGAACACCGGGGAGCTGTTTTTT; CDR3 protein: CASSYSPGNTGELFF
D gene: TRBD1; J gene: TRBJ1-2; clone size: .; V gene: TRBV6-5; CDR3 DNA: TGTGCCAGCACCGGGGACAGGGGTTTTGGCTACACCTTC; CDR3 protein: CASTGDRGFGYTF
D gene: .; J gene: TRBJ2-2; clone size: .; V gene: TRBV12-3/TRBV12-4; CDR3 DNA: TGTGCCAGCAGTTTGACCGGTCGCGGGGAGCTGTTTTTT; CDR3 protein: CASSLTGRGELFF
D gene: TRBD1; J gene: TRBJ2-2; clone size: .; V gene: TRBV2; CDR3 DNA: TGTGCCAGCAGTCCCCGGACAGGGGCCTCCTCGGGGGAGCTGTTTTTT; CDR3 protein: CASSPRTGASSGELFF
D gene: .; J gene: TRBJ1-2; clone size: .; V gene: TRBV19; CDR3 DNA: TGTGCCAGTAGTATTTTCACTCGTCGGGGGAGCGGCACCTATGGCTACACCTTC; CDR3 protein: CASSIFTRRGSGTYGYTF
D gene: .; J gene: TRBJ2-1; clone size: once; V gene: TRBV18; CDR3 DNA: TGTGCCAGCTCACGGAACAGGGAGGACAATGAGCAGTTCTTC; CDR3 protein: CASSRNREDNEQFF
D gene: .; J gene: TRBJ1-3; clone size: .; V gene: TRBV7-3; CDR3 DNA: TGTGCCAGCAGCTTAACGGGGGGCGCCTCTGGAAACACCATATATTTT; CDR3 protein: CASSLTGGASGNTIYF
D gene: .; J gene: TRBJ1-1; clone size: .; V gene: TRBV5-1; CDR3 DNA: TGCGCCAGCAGCCCGACACCGACGAACACTGAAGCTTTCTTT; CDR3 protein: CASSPTPTNTEAFF
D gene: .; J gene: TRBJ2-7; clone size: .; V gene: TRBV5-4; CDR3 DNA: TGTGCCAGCAGCTTGACAGGGAGCTCCTACGAGCAGTACTTC; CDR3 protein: CASSLTGSSYEQYF
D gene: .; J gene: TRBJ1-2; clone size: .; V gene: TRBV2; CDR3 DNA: TGTGCCAGCATAACAGGGACGCACTATGGCTACACCTTC; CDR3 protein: CASITGTHYGYTF
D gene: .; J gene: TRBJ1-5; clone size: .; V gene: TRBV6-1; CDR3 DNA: TGTGCCAGCAGTGAAGCGACAGGACCCAATCAGCCCCAGCATTTT; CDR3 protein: CASSEATGPNQPQHF
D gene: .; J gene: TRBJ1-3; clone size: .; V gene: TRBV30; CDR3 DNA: TGTGCCTGGAATAGGGGCTTATCTGGAAACACCATATATTTT; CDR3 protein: CAWNRGLSGNTIYF
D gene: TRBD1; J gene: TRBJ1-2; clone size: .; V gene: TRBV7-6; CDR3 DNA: TGTGCCAGCAGCTTAGGGACAGGGAGTGGCTACACCTTC; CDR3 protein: CASSLGTGSGYTF
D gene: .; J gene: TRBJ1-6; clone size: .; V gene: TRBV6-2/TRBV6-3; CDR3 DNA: TGTGCCAGCAGTTACGGCGCTAATTCACCCCTCCACTTT; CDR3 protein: CASSYGANSPLHF
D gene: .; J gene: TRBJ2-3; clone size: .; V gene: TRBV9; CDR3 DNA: TGTGCCAGCAGCGTAGTGGGAACTAACACAGATACGCAGTATTTT; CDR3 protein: CASSVVGTNTDTQYF
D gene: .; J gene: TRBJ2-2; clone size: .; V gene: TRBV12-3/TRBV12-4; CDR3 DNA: TGTGCCAGCAGTTTGGTGGGGCTCGGGGAGCTGTTTTTT; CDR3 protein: CASSLVGLGELFF
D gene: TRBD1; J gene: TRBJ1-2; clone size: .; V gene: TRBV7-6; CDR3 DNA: TGTGCCAGCAGCTTAAGACAGGGGGTACGAGTAGACGGCTACACCTTC; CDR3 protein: CASSLRQGVRVDGYTF
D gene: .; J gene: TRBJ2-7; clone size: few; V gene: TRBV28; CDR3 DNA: TGTGCCAGCAGCTTGGGGACTTTCTACGAGCAGTACTTC; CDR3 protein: CASSLGTFYEQYF
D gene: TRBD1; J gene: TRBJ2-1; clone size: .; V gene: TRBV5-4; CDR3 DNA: TGTGCCAGCAGCCGTCCCGAACCGGGACAGGGGGCCTATGAGCAGTTCTTC; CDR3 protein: CASSRPEPGQGAYEQFF
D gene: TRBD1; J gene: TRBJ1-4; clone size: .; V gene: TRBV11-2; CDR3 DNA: TGTGCCAGCAGCTTAGGAGGGGAAAGGGGGCCGCATTATGAAAAACTGTTTTTT; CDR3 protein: CASSLGGERGPHYEKLFF
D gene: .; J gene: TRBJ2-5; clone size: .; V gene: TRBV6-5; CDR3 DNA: TGTGCCAGCAACCAACAGGCCCAAGAGACCCAGTACTTC; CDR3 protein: CASNQQAQETQYF
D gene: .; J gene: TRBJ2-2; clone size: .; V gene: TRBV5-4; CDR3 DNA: TGTGCCAGCAGCTGGGGGACAACGAACACCGGGGAGCTGTTTTTT; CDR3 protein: CASSWGTTNTGELFF
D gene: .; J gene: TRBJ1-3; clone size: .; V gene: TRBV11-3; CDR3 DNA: TGTGCCAGCAGCCCCGGTAACACCATATATTTT; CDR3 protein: CASSPGNTIYF
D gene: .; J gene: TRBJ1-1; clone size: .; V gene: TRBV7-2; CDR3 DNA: TGTGCCAGCAGCACGTTACAGGGTTGGACTGAAGCTTTCTTT; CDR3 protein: CASSTLQGWTEAFF
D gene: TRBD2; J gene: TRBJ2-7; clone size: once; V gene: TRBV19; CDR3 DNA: TGTGCCAGTAGTCCCTTAGCGGGAGGAGGTTACGAGCAGTACTTC; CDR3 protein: CASSPLAGGGYEQYF
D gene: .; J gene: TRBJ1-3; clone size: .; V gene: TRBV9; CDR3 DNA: TGTGCCAGCAGCGTAGAAGAGGGTCCTGGAAACACCATATATTTT; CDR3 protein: CASSVEEGPGNTIYF
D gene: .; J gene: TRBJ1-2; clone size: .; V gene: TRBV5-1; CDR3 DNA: TGCGCCAGCAGTCAGCCAGGGGCTGATGGCTACACCTTC; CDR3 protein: CASSQPGADGYTF
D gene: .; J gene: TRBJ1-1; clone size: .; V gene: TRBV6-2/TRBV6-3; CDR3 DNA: TGTGCCAGCAGTTACGAATTCGGGATTTCGTTGGACACTGAAGCTTTCTTT; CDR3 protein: CASSYEFGISLDTEAFF
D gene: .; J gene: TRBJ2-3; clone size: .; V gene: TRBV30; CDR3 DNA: TGTGCCTGGAGTGTACGTAGTAGAGATACGCAGTATTTT; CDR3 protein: CAWSVRSRDTQYF
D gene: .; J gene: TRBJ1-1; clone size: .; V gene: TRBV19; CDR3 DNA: TGTGCCAGTAGTAACCAACCGGACAGCGTTGAAGCTTTCTTT; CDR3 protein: CASSNQPDSVEAFF
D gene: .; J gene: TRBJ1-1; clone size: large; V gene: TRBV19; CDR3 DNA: TGTGCCAGTAGTATAGTCGGCAGGGGGAACACTGAAGCTTTCTTT; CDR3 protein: CASSIVGRGNTEAFF
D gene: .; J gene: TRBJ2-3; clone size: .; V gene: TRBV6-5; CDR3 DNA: TGTGCCAGCTCCTTTCAGTCCTTACAAACAGATACGCAGTATTTT; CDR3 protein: CASSFQSLQTDTQYF
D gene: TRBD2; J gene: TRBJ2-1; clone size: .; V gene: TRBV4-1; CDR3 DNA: TGCGCCAGCAGCCAAGGGATCACTAGCGGTCTCGGGAATGAGCAGTTCTTC; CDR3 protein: CASSQGITSGLGNEQFF
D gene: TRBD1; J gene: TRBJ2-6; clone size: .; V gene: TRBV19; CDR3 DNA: TGTGCCAGTACCTATACGGGGACAGAGGCCAACGTCCTGACTTTC; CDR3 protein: CASTYTGTEANVLTF
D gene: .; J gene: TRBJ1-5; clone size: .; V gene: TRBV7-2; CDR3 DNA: TGTGCCAGCAGCTTAGAGGGGGGCAATCAGCCCCAGCATTTT; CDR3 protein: CASSLEGGNQPQHF
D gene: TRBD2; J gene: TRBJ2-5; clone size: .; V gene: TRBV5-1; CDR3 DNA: TGCGCCAGCAGTTTAGCGGGCTCAGAGACCCAGTACTTC; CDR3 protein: CASSLAGSETQYF
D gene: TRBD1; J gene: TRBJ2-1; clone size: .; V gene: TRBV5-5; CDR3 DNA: TGTGCCAGCACTACCGGGACAGGAATATACAATGAGCAGTTCTTC; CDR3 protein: CASTTGTGIYNEQFF
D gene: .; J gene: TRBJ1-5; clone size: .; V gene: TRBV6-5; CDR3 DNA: TGTGCCAGCACGCAATCAAACAGTCACCATCAGCCCCAGCATTTT; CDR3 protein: CASTQSNSHHQPQHF
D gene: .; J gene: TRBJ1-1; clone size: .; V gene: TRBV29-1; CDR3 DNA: TGCAGCGTTGGGGGACACAAGGAAACGAACACTGAAGCTTTCTTT; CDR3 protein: CSVGGHKETNTEAFF
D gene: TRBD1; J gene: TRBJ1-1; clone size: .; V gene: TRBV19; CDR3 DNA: TGTGCCAGTAGGGGCAGGGGGAGTTTGAGGGACACTGAAGCTTTCTTT; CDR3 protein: CASRGRGSLRDTEAFF
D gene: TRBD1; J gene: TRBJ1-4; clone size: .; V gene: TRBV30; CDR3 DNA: TGTGCCTGGACTCAGGGGGCCCTTAATGAAAAACTGTTTTTT; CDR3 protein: CAWTQGALNEKLFF
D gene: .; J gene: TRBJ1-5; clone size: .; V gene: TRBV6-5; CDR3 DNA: TGTGCCAGCCAGGACAGATGGAATCAGCCCCAGCATTTT; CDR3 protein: CASQDRWNQPQHF
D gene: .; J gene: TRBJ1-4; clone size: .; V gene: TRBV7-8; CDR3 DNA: TGTGCCAGCAGCTCCAGAGGTGAAAAACTGTTTTTT; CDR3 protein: CASSSRGEKLFF